The sequence of this T cell receptor (beta chain) was determined in a study of T-cell memory formation after mild COVID-19. Study details: Across donors, TCR clusters were largely donor specific. Regarding the study as a whole: There were some responding clones in pre-infection memory, which suggested that cross-reactive memory had joined. Shrinking CD4+ clones resided mostly in CM and EM, and CD8+ ones in EMRA.

CDR1 SGHDN and CDR2 FVKESK come from the germline V gene. V was cut by 1 base and J by 2 bases, with 8 bases left in between. The length of the CDR3 is 14 residues. With constant-segment primers, 5'RACE yielded cDNA libraries of TCR alpha and TCR beta that carried sample barcodes and UMIs. TCRdb reprocessed the 5' RACE reads via MiXCR and lists one record per CDR3 protein. The sample yields hundreds of thousands of distinct CDR3 sequences, 25% to 30% seen once. Remarks on this clonotype: Its target is not known.

The V and J genes are TRBV14 and TRBJ1-2; D perhaps matches TRBD1 (6 bases). Material for sequencing was PBMCs or a T cell subset sorted from them (not recorded which). This TCR came from an adult woman who had mild COVID-19 (a few samples of this study predate the infection). Cell type and time point are not known. In DNA form, the CDR3 reads TGTGCCAGCAGCCAAGTTACAGGGAACTATGGCTACACCTTC. Residues: CASSQVTGNYGYTF.